This TCR beta chain was recovered during a study of response to subunit inactivated influenza vaccine. General study points: The authors suggested that few new T cells are recruited per seasonal influenza vaccination.

For this clonotype: Antigen specificity is unknown.

The V and J ends lost 4 bases and 1 base, in that order; junction bases with no gene match: 6. CDR3 size: 15 residues. Germline CDR1 reads SGHRS; CDR2 reads YFSETQ. A single record per CDR3 protein comes from TCRdb applying MiXCR to the RT-PCR reads. The profile shows about 520,000 distinct CDR3 sequences, over 25% of them singletons. The rearrangement uses TRBV5-1 and TRBJ1-1; 8 bases map to TRBD1. This receptor was obtained from a man aged 45-65 years who received an inactivated influenza vaccine. This specimen consisted of CD4+ T cells sorted from PBMCs, obtained 5 to 6 days after vaccination. The CDR3 sequence: CASSQGTGPNTEAFF. CDR3 bases: TGCGCCAGCAGCCAAGGGACAGGACCGAACACTGAAGCTTTCTTT.